This T cell receptor (beta chain) is from a study of blood T cell repertoires in COVID-19. Across the whole study: T cells, B-cell-depleted T cells, or PBMCs provided the cDNA or gDNA that served as material.

Original methodology: Amplification of reference gene primers was used by the study to estimate nucleated cell counts. Measured with immunoSEQ multiplex PCR; TCRdb has only the in-frame clones, and not every one. The V and J calls and the clone size are those of that table, but D and trimming were determined from the DNA. This table holds around 470,000 clones, approximately 89% found once. Seattle patients were enrolled during active infection and followed longitudinally. Trimming took off 4 bases at V and 3 bases at J, with 19 bases between the two ends. The CDR3 spans 15 residues. Germline V CDR1 and CDR2: DFQATT, SNEGSKA (reference sequence).

This TCR was recovered from a man aged 18 to 30 with COVID-19, enrolled during active disease. The rearrangement uses TRBV20-1 and TRBJ2-7; possible D gene TRBD2, 6 bases. The sequenced sample was peripheral blood. The CDR3 reads CSANDPSREVYEQYF. The CDR3, as DNA: TGCAGTGCTAATGATCCCTCTAGGGAGGTCTACGAGCAGTACTTC.